The 32 T cell receptor beta chains below all came from one sample that was sequenced in a study of cytomegalovirus exposure and HLA in healthy donors. PCR primers comprised 60 Vbeta and 13 Jbeta primers. Using immunoSEQ multiplex PCR, the repertoire was profiled, and TCRdb retains in-frame clones only, with some absent. The data hold about 180,000 clones, with 75% to 85% observed a single time. Sequencing input: PBMCs. All receptors come from a woman aged 25 to 39 in good health and CMV-seropositive.

The chain recombines TRBV7-2 with TRBJ2-1; 8 positions match TRBD2. Germline V lookup: CDR1 SGHTA, CDR2 FQGNSA. The junction had 12 bases not matched to a gene; V was cut back by 5 bases and J by 12 bases. This CDR3 spans 14 amino acids. The DNA for the CDR3 is TGTGCCAGCAGCCGGGGGACTAGACTGAGTCGGCAGTTCTTC. Its protein product is CASSRGTRLSRQFF.

This chain links TRBV28 with TRBJ1-2; 8 positions agree with TRBD1. The V gene's germline CDR1 is MDHEN and CDR2 SYDVKM. J gave up 4 bases and V 6 bases, and 7 bases lay outside the gene matches. This CDR3 is built from 14 residues. The CDR3, as DNA: TGTGCCAGCAGAGAGGACAGGGCAGGCTATGGCTACACCTTC. Protein product: CASREDRAGYGYTF.

The chain has TRBV4-1 and TRBJ2-5; D might be TRBD1 (5 bases). The V end lost 1 base, the J end lost 1 base, and 13 bases lay between the germline ends. CDR3 length: 16 amino acids. Germline CDR1 reads MGHRA; CDR2 reads YSYEKL. Here the CDR3 reads CASSQGSRQSQETQYF. The CDR3 bases are TGCGCCAGCAGCCAAGGAAGCCGACAGTCCCAAGAGACCCAGTACTTC.

The V gene is TRBV30, the J gene TRBJ2-1; 10 nucleotides line up with TRBD1. The CDR3 covers 15 residues. Germline trimming cut 4 bases from V and 3 bases from J; bases unmatched to any gene: 6. Germline assignment: CDR1 GTSNPN and CDR2 SVGIG (reference sequence). The CDR3 sequence is CAWTPGTGVYNEQFF. In DNA, the CDR3 is TGTGCCTGGACTCCCGGGACAGGGGTCTACAATGAGCAGTTCTTC.

This clone was counted once. V usage is TRBV7-2 and J usage is TRBJ2-7; no firm D call. Trimming shortened V by 3 bases and J by 6 bases, and 6 bases separated the two germline ends. The germline V gene encodes CDR1 SGHTA and CDR2 FQGNSA. This CDR3 contains 11 residues. The CDR3 DNA reads as TGTGCCAGCAGCTTTTCGGGCGAGCAGTACTTC. It codes for CASSFSGEQYF.

This chain connects TRBV27 to TRBJ2-3, with a weak D call TRBD2 (5 bases). Trimming left V 8 bases short and J 0 bases short, with 18 bases between. Germline V gene lookup returns CDR1 MNHEY and CDR2 SMNVEV (reference sequence). The CDR3 covers 16 residues. The CDR3 nucleotides are TGTGCCAGCCGTCGCCGTTTCGGGGATAGCACAGATACGCAGTATTTT. This codes for CASRRRFGDSTDTQYF.

This chain connects TRBV6-5 to TRBJ1-5; D might be TRBD1 (5 bases). Trimming stripped 5 bases from V and 3 bases from J, with 11 bases between. This CDR3 is built from 14 residues. Germline loops: CDR1 MNHEY, CDR2 SVGAGI. The DNA for the CDR3 is TGTGCCAGCAGTCAGAAGGGGAACAATCAGCCCCAGCATTTT. Translated: CASSQKGNNQPQHF.

V usage is TRBV27 and J usage is TRBJ1-2; 7 bases match TRBD1. From germline, CDR1 is MNHEY and CDR2 SMNVEV (reference sequence). The CDR3 contains 16 residues. The V and J ends lost 4 bases and 4 bases, in that order; junction bases with no gene match: 12. CDR3 bases: TGTGCCAGCAGTTCGCAACAGGGGTCCCTTTCCTATGGCTACACCTTC. Translated: CASSSQQGSLSYGYTF.

The gene calls are TRBV2 and TRBJ2-5, with 11 positions matching TRBD2. The germline gives CDR1 SNHLY, CDR2 FYNNEI. Trimming removed 6 bases from V and 5 bases from J; junction bases left unmatched: 8. The CDR3 is 15 amino acids. The CDR3 DNA reads as TGTGCCAGCAGGATCGGGACTAGCGGTGGGGAGACCCAGTACTTC. This codes for CASRIGTSGGETQYF.

V is TRBV28 and J is TRBJ2-1; tentatively, D is TRBD1 (7 bases). Trimming shortened V by 6 bases and J by 3 bases, and 15 bases separated the two germline ends. The CDR3 sequence is 15 residues long. Germline values: CDR1 MDHEN, CDR2 SYDVKM. CDR3 DNA: TGTGCCAGCAGGGCCCAGGGGGGTGACTACAATGAGCAGTTCTTC. Translating gives CASRAQGGDYNEQFF.

The chain has TRBV13 and TRBJ2-1; a weak D match, TRBD2 (6 bases). V was cut by 3 bases and J by 15 bases, with 18 bases left in between. The CDR3 spans 13 residues. Germline CDR1 and CDR2: PRHDT and FYEKMQ (reference sequence). This CDR3 reads CASSLRGTPGSFF. The CDR3 nucleotides are TGTGCCAGCAGCTTGCGGGGAACCCCGGGTTCGTTCTTC.

V and J are TRBV12-5 and TRBJ2-1; TRBD2 agrees at 8 bases. The CDR3 is 18 amino acids. The V segment lost 2 bases and the J segment 2 bases; nucleotides outside the gene matches: 11. CDR1 and CDR2 from the germline V gene are LGHNT and FRNRAP. CDR3 in DNA: TGTGCTAGTGGTTTGAACGCGGGGGGACCACCCACCTACAATGAGCAGTTCTTC. Its protein product is CASGLNAGGPPTYNEQFF.

CDR3 nucleotide sequence: TGCAGCGGAGGACAGCCCGACGGGGAGCTGTTTTTT. Protein: CSGGQPDGELFF. This chain links TRBV29-1 with TRBJ2-2, with D perhaps TRBD1 (6 bases). Trimming took off 7 bases at V and 7 bases at J, with 13 bases between the two ends. CDR3 length equals 12 residues. CDR1 and CDR2 from the germline V gene are SQVTM and ANQGSEA.

V usage is TRBV7-6 and J usage is TRBJ2-3; 10 bases map to TRBD2. The trim removed 1 base at V and 0 bases at J, leaving 1 base unmatched. Germline V CDR1 and CDR2: SGHVS, FNYEAQ. This CDR3 has 16 amino acids. CDR3 sequence: CASSLELAGSTDTQYF. In DNA, the CDR3 is TGTGCCAGCAGCTTAGAACTAGCGGGGAGCACAGATACGCAGTATTTT.

This clone was seen a handful of times. This chain's CDR3 is CASSSNIVSYEQYF. DNA for the CDR3: TGTGCCAGCAGCTCCAATATCGTTAGCTACGAGCAGTACTTC. The chain uses TRBV7-2 and TRBJ2-7; D call uncertain. CDR3 size: 14 residues. Trimming stripped 4 bases from V and 3 bases from J, with 13 bases between. The germline gives CDR1 SGHTA, CDR2 FQGNSA.

This chain uses TRBV7-9 with TRBJ1-5; 7 bases line up with TRBD1. V was clipped by 5 bases and J by 2 bases; unmatched bases: 3. This CDR3 region has 14 residues. Germline lookup yields CDR1 SEHNR and CDR2 FQNEAQ (reference sequence). CDR3 protein: CASSDDRGNQPQHF. In DNA form, the CDR3 reads TGTGCCAGCAGCGACGACAGGGGCAATCAGCCCCAGCATTTT.

The chain carries TRBV5-1 and TRBJ2-5, with 9 nucleotides matching TRBD2. The DNA end is more similar to TRBJ2-7, so the J call may be wrong. The CDR3 spans 13 residues. CDR1 SGHRS and CDR2 YFSETQ come from the germline V gene. DNA of the CDR3: TGCGCCAGCAGGATAGCGGGGGCCTACGAGCAGTACTTC. Its protein product is CASRIAGAYEQYF.

J is TRBJ1-3 and V is TRBV2; D unclear. This CDR3 is 16 amino acids long. CDR1 is SNHLY and CDR2 is FYNNEI in the germline V gene. Deletions cut 8 bases from V and 0 bases from J, with 17 bases between. CDR3 sequence: CASSLRGVGSGNTIYF. The CDR3 nucleotides are TGTGCCAGCTCACTTCGGGGTGTCGGCTCTGGAAACACCATATATTTT.

The chain joins TRBV18 to TRBJ1-5, with a tentative D call TRBD1 (6 bases). The CDR3 has 15 residues. Between the trimmed V and J ends, which lost 8 bases and 3 bases, there was a span of 17 bases. The germline gives CDR1 KGHSH, CDR2 LQKENI. CDR3 bases: TGTGCCAGCCACAGGGCGAGGGGACCCAATCAGCCCCAGCATTTT. Translation gives CASHRARGPNQPQHF. Full variable domain (outside the CDR3, taken from reference TRBV18 and TRBJ1-5): NAGVMQNPRHLVRRRGQEARLRCSPMKGHSHVYWYRQLPEEGLKFMVYLQKENIIDESGMPKERFSAEFPKEGPSILRIQQVVRGDSAAYFCASHRARGPNQPQHFGDGTRLSIL.

The rearrangement links TRBV7-2 to TRBJ2-7; weak D call: TRBD1 (5 bases). The CDR3 length is 14 residues. Germline lookup yields CDR1 SGHTA and CDR2 FQGNSA. Between the trimmed V and J ends, which lost 5 bases and 6 bases, there was a span of 17 bases. The DNA of the CDR3 is TGTGCCAGCAGCCCCCGGACAAACCGGCCCGAGCAGTACTTC. Encoded protein: CASSPRTNRPEQYF.

The rearrangement joins TRBV4-1 to TRBJ2-5, with D possibly matching TRBD1 (6 bases). The length of the CDR3 is 14 residues. V was trimmed by 1 base and J by 9 bases, leaving 15 bases between them. CDR1 and CDR2 from the germline V gene are MGHRA and YSYEKL. As DNA, the CDR3 is TGCGCCAGCAGCCAAGTAGGAACAGGGAGTCCCCAGTACTTC. This gives the protein CASSQVGTGSPQYF.

The genes are TRBV4-1 and TRBJ2-1; D not certain. V was pared by 0 bases and J by 2 bases, with 8 bases between. CDR1 is MGHRA, CDR2 YSYEKL, per germline. This CDR3 contains 15 residues. CDR3 DNA sequence: TGCGCCAGCAGCCAAGAAGCTGCCCCCTACAATGAGCAGTTCTTC. Amino acid sequence: CASSQEAAPYNEQFF.

This clone was found once. One end of the junction varies from germline; a read error may be responsible. The chain carries TRBV18 and TRBJ2-7, with D possibly TRBD1 on 6 matching bases. CDR3 length equals 16 residues. CDR1 and CDR2 (germline): KGHSH, LQKENI. In DNA form, the CDR3 reads TGTGCCAGCTCACCACCGGAGAACAGGGTCTTATACGGGCAGTACTTC. As protein: CASSPPENRVLYGQYF. Filled out from reference TRBV18 and TRBJ2-7, the complete variable domain reads NAGVMQNPRHLVRRRGQEARLRCSPMKGHSHVYWYRQLPEEGLKFMVYLQKENIIDESGMPKERFSAEFPKEGPSILRIQQVVRGDSAAYFCASSPPENRVLYGQYFGPGTRLTVT.

In its sample, this clone was seen a few times. The V and J genes are TRBV5-1 and TRBJ2-5; D not certain. Per the germline V gene, CDR1 is SGHRS and CDR2 is YFSETQ. The CDR3 consists of 12 residues. Trimming removed 2 bases from V and 0 bases from J, with 2 bases in between. The CDR3 loop is CASSFNQETQYF. The CDR3 DNA is TGCGCCAGCAGCTTCAACCAAGAGACCCAGTACTTC.

This clone was picked up a small number of times. The rearrangement uses TRBV28 and TRBJ1-6; TRBD1 matches at 9 bases. The germline V gene has CDR1 MDHEN and CDR2 SYDVKM. The CDR3 loop spans 16 amino acids. Trimming at V came to 3 bases and at J to 7 bases, leaving 7 bases not matched to a gene. Here the CDR3 DNA reads TGTGCCAGCAGTTTGCCCCTCGGACAGGGGAATTCACCCCTCCACTTT. Translated: CASSLPLGQGNSPLHF.

V gene TRBV7-2 combines with J gene TRBJ2-2, with 7 positions matching TRBD1. The germline V gene encodes CDR1 SGHTA and CDR2 FQGNSA. J lost 4 bases, V lost 3 bases, and 5 bases had no gene match. The length of the CDR3 is 15 residues. The CDR3 is CASSFGQVGTGELFF. The CDR3 bases are TGTGCCAGCAGCTTCGGACAGGTTGGCACCGGGGAGCTGTTTTTT.

The J gene is TRBJ2-2, the V gene TRBV7-3; a weak D match, TRBD2 (6 bases). Germline assignment: CDR1 SGHTA and CDR2 FQGTGA. The V end was cut by 5 bases, the J end by 3 bases, with 10 bases between. The CDR3 extends over 14 amino acids. The chain's CDR3 is CASSPAGYTGELFF. The CDR3 bases are TGTGCCAGCAGCCCGGCGGGATACACCGGGGAGCTGTTTTTT. Supplemented by reference TRBV7-3 and TRBJ2-2, the full variable domain reads GAGVSQTPSNKVTEKGKYVELRCDPISGHTALYWYRQSLGQGPEFLIYFQGTGAADDSGLPNDRFFAVRPEGSVSTLKIQRTERGDSAVYLCASSPAGYTGELFFGEGSRLTVL.

The chain couples TRBV4-3 to TRBJ1-4; D might be TRBD1 (6 bases). This CDR3 is 18 amino acids long. Germline loops: CDR1 LGHNA, CDR2 YSLEER. V shed 0 bases and J shed 5 bases, with 19 bases lying between them. CDR3 in amino acids: CASSQDFPGGAKNEKLFF. DNA for the CDR3: TGCGCCAGCAGCCAAGATTTTCCGGGGGGCGCGAAGAATGAAAAACTGTTTTTT.

The chain recombines TRBV6-1 with TRBJ1-3, with 8 bases identical to TRBD1. The CDR3 consists of 14 residues. Germline V gene data show CDR1 as MNHNS and CDR2 as SASEGT. V shed 4 bases, J shed 2 bases, and the junction held 1 base outside the gene matches. The DNA of the CDR3 is TGTGCCAGCAGTGCGGACAGGGCTGGAAACACCATATATTTT. Its translation: CASSADRAGNTIYF.

The rearrangement joins TRBV4-1 to TRBJ1-2; the D gene is possibly TRBD1 (6 bases). Trimming left V 0 bases short and J 0 bases short, with 14 bases between. This CDR3 spans 17 amino acids. The germline gives CDR1 MGHRA, CDR2 YSYEKL. CDR3 bases: TGCGCCAGCAGCCAAGATCCAGGGGAAGGGACTAACTATGGCTACACCTTC. Protein sequence: CASSQDPGEGTNYGYTF.

J is TRBJ1-4 and V is TRBV15; tentative D call: TRBD1 (5 bases). Trimming shortened V by 0 bases and J by 8 bases, and 13 bases separated the two germline ends. Germline CDR1 reads LNHNV; CDR2 reads YYDKDF (reference sequence). This CDR3 has 15 amino acids. The CDR3, as DNA: TGTGCCACCAGCAGAGAGGGGAGGGGAGCGGAAAAACTGTTTTTT. Translating gives CATSREGRGAEKLFF.

The V gene is TRBV6-6, the J gene TRBJ1-4, with D possibly being TRBD1 (6 bases). The CDR3 extends over 14 amino acids. The germline V and J ends were trimmed by 7 bases and 0 bases, with 9 bases remaining between them. CDR1 is MNHNY, CDR2 SVGAGI, per germline (reference sequence). CDR3 region: CASTGQTTNEKLFF. The DNA for the CDR3 is TGTGCCAGCACCGGACAGACAACTAATGAAAAACTGTTTTTT.